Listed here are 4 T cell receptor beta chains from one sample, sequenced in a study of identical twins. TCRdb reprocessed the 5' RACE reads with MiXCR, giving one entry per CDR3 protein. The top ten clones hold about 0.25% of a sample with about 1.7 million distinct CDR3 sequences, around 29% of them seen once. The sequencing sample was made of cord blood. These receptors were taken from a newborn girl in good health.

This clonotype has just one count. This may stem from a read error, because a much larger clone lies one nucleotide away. DNA of the CDR3: TGTGCCAGCAGTTTGCCAGTCCCCTACGAGCAGTACTTC. Translation: CASSLPVPYEQYF. The rearrangement links TRBV28 to TRBJ2-5; D is uncertain. The end of the DNA is better explained by TRBJ2-7, so the J call may be wrong. This CDR3 contains 13 residues. The V gene's germline CDR1 is MDHEN and CDR2 SYDVKM.

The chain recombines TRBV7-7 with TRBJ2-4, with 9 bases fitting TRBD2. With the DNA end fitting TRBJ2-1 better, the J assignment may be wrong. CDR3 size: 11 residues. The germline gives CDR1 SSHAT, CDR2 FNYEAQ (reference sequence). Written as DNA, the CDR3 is TGTGCTAGACTAGCGGACCTAGGGCAGTTCTTC. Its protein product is CARLADLGQFF.

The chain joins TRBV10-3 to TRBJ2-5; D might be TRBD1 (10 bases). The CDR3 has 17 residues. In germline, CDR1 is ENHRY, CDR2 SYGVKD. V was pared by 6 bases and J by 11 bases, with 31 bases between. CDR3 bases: TGTGCCATCAGGTCGCTTCTAGCGGGACAGGGGCGAAGTGAGCAGTACTTC. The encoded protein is CAIRSLLAGQGRSEQYF.

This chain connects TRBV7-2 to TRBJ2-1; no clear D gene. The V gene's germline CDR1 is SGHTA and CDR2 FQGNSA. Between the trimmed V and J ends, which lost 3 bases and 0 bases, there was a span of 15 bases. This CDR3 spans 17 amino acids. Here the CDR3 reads CASSFAATPRSYNEQFF. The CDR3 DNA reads TGTGCCAGCAGCTTCGCTGCCACTCCTCGCTCCTACAATGAGCAGTTCTTC.